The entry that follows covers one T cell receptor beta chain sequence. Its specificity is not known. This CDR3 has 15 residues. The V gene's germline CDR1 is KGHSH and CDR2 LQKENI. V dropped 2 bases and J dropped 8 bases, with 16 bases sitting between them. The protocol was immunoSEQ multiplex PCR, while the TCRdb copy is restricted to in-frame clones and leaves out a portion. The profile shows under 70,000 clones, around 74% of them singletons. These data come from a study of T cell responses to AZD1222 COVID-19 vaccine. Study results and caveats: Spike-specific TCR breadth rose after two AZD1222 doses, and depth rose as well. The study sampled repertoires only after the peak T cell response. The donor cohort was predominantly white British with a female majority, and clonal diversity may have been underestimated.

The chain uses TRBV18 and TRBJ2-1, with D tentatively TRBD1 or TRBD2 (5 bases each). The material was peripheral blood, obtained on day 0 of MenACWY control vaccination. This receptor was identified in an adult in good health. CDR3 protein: CASSPTRGSRDEQFF. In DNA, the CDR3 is TGTGCCAGCTCACCAACTCGAGGGAGCAGGGATGAGCAGTTCTTC.